The text below deals with one T cell receptor beta chain. This specimen belongs to a study of blood T cell repertoires in COVID-19. The germline V gene encodes CDR1 SGHRS and CDR2 YFSETQ. After removal of 4 bases from V and 5 bases from J, the junction contained 12 bases not matched to a gene. The CDR3 consists of 18 residues. Profiled with immunoSEQ multiplex PCR; TCRdb holds only in-frame clones, not every one. The table has 200,000 to 300,000 clones, around 86% seen once. This receptor was taken from a woman of 80 years or more with COVID-19, enrolled during active disease. The rearrangement uses TRBV5-1 and TRBJ2-5, with 15 nucleotides matching TRBD2. Sequencing input: peripheral blood. The CDR3 is CASSLGLAGGPGDETQYF. The CDR3 DNA reads TGCGCCAGCAGCCTCGGACTAGCGGGGGGGCCAGGGGACGAGACCCAGTACTTC.